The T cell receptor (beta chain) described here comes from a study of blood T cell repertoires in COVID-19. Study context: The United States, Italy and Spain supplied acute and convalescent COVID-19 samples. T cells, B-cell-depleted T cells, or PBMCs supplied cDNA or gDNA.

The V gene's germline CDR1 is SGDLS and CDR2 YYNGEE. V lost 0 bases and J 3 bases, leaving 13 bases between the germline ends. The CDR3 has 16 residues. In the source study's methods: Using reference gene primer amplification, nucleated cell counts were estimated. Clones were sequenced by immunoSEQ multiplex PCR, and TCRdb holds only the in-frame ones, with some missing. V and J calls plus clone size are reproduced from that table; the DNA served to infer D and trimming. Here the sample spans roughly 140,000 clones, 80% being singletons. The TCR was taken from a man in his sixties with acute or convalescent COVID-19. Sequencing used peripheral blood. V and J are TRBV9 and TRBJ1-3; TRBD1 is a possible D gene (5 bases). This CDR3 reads CASSVGADGGGNTIYF. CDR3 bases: TGTGCCAGCAGCGTAGGAGCCGACGGGGGTGGAAACACCATATATTTT.